Listed below are T cell receptor beta chains from one sample, sequenced in a study of T-cell memory formation after mild COVID-19. TCRdb itself ran the 5' RACE reads through MiXCR, one entry per CDR3 protein. The sample consists of about 39,000 distinct CDR3 sequences, about 6.1% of them appearing once. Sequencing input: PBMCs or a T cell subset sorted from them (not recorded which). The receptor set was obtained from an adult who had mild COVID-19 (a few samples of this study predate the infection). Cell type and time point are not known. Both conserved end residues are part of each CDR3. The D gene is left open where the match is weak. The size entry is marked missing in some rows and otherwise reads once, few, many or a size class.

len,j_gene,v_gene,abundance,d_gene,CDR3nt,CDR3aa
18,TRBJ2-1,TRBV7-3,few,TRBD2,TGTGCCAGCAGCTTAGGGGGCCTCGAGCGGGAGGGGTACAATGAGCAGTTCTTC,CASSLGGLEREGYNEQFF
10,TRBJ1-1,TRBV12-3/TRBV12-4,many,-,TGTGCCAGCAGTTTAGTTGCTCCTTCCTTT,CASSLVAPSF
15,TRBJ1-5,TRBV6-5,medium-sized,-,TGTGCCAGCAGTTTCCGGGGGGAGAGCAATCAGCCCCAGCATTTT,CASSFRGESNQPQHF
13,TRBJ1-6,TRBV10-3,-,-,TGTGCCATCAGTGATGGTTATAATTCACCCCTCCACTTT,CAISDGYNSPLHF
15,TRBJ2-3,TRBV19,few,-,TGTGCCAGTAGTATGAGGCAAAGATTCACAGATACGCAGTATTTT,CASSMRQRFTDTQYF
17,TRBJ1-3,TRBV20-1,-,-,TGCAGTGCTAGAGATCGGCAAGCAGGGTATAGGGGAAACACCATATATTTT,CSARDRQAGYRGNTIYF
15,TRBJ1-2,TRBV2,-,TRBD1,TGTGCCAGCAGTCGTCCCGGGACAGGGAGAGGTGGCTACACCTTC,CASSRPGTGRGGYTF
14,TRBJ2-3,TRBV7-2,many,-,TGTGCCAGCAACGGACAGACCAGCACAGATACGCAGTATTTT,CASNGQTSTDTQYF
13,TRBJ2-5,TRBV5-1,many,-,TGCGCCAGCAGCCTAGGCTTTCAAGAGACCCAGTACTTC,CASSLGFQETQYF
14,TRBJ2-5,TRBV29-1,many,TRBD2,TGCAGCGTGCTAGCGGGGGCTCCGGGGGAGACCCAGTACTTC,CSVLAGAPGETQYF
14,TRBJ2-5,TRBV12-3/TRBV12-4,many,TRBD1,TGTGCCAGCAGTTCCGGGACAGAGGGGGAGACCCAGTACTTC,CASSSGTEGETQYF
14,TRBJ1-1,TRBV20-1,few,-,TGCAGTGCTAGAGGACAGCTAATGAACACTGAAGCTTTCTTT,CSARGQLMNTEAFF
14,TRBJ2-1,TRBV10-3,-,TRBD2,TGTGCCATCAGGGGGGCTAGCGGGGCAAATGAGCAGTTCTTC,CAIRGASGANEQFF
14,TRBJ2-5,TRBV6-6,-,-,TGTGCCAGCAGCGGGGGACAGCATCAAGAGACCCAGTACTTC,CASSGGQHQETQYF
12,TRBJ2-1,TRBV7-9,many,-,TGTGCCAGCAGCTTAGGTGCGGGTGAGCAGTTCTTC,CASSLGAGEQFF
16,TRBJ1-1,TRBV20-1,few,-,TGCAGTGCAGGGGGATTTCAGTGGCCAAAGTTTGCTGAAGCTTTCTTT,CSAGGFQWPKFAEAFF
16,TRBJ2-3,TRBV6-6,few,-,TGTGCCAGCAGTTATCAGTCCCGGGCCGGCACAGATACGCAGTATTTT,CASSYQSRAGTDTQYF
15,TRBJ1-2,TRBV12-3/TRBV12-4,many,TRBD1,TGTGCCAGCAGTCCGCGACAGGGGGCAGGCGATGGCTACACCTTC,CASSPRQGAGDGYTF
16,TRBJ1-4,TRBV6-2/TRBV6-3,-,-,TGTGCCAGCAGTTCCCACAACAGACCAACTAATGAAAAACTGTTTTTT,CASSSHNRPTNEKLFF
14,TRBJ1-1,TRBV20-1,-,TRBD1,TGCAGTGCTAGAAAGGGACAGGGGAACACTGAAGCTTTCTTT,CSARKGQGNTEAFF
17,TRBJ1-1,TRBV5-1,many,-,TGCGCCAGCAGCTTGGGGGTCCGGTTCCTACTGAACACTGAAGCTTTCTTT,CASSLGVRFLLNTEAFF
16,TRBJ1-6,TRBV5-6,few,TRBD1,TGTGCCAGCAACTCCCGGACGGGGACAGGGTTTTCACCCCTCCACTTT,CASNSRTGTGFSPLHF
13,TRBJ1-1,TRBV7-2,few,-,TGTGCCAGCAGCGTTGGAGAGAACACTGAAGCTTTCTTT,CASSVGENTEAFF
15,TRBJ1-1,TRBV3-1,many,-,TGTGCCAGCAGCCAAGACCGGACAGCCGTTTCACAAGCTTTCTTT,CASSQDRTAVSQAFF
14,TRBJ2-3,TRBV4-2,many,-,TGTGCCAGCAGCCAAAGGGGGGCCGGGGATACGCAGTATTTT,CASSQRGAGDTQYF
15,TRBJ2-7,TRBV6-2/TRBV6-3,many,TRBD1,TGTGCCAGCATCCAAGGACCCGACAGGGGCTACGAGCAGTACTTC,CASIQGPDRGYEQYF
15,TRBJ2-2,TRBV7-2,few,-,TGTGCCAGCAGCTTAGGGCAACTCACCACCGGGGAGCTGTTTTTT,CASSLGQLTTGELFF
17,TRBJ2-3,TRBV12-3/TRBV12-4,few,TRBD2,TGTGCCAGCAGTCCCCGGTTAGGCGGGGGAAGCACAGATACGCAGTATTTT,CASSPRLGGGSTDTQYF
14,TRBJ2-3,TRBV12-3/TRBV12-4,many,-,TGTGCCAGCAGCCCCCACGGGGGTGCAGATACGCAGTATTTT,CASSPHGGADTQYF
14,TRBJ1-1,TRBV9,-,-,TGTGCCAGCAGCGTAGCCCCCTCTGGGACTGAAGCTTTCTTT,CASSVAPSGTEAFF
13,TRBJ2-1,TRBV11-2,many,-,TGTGCCAGCAGCTTAGAAGCGCTGAGCGAGCAGTTCTTC,CASSLEALSEQFF
13,TRBJ2-5,TRBV20-1,-,-,TGCAGTGCTGGGGGCAGTAAGTTGGAGACCCAGTACTTC,CSAGGSKLETQYF
14,TRBJ2-1,TRBV7-6,many,-,TGTGCCAGCAGCTTACGGGGCTCCTACAATGAGCAGTTCTTC,CASSLRGSYNEQFF
14,TRBJ1-5,TRBV5-1,many,TRBD1,TGCGCCAGCAGCTTGGGCGACAGGGACCAGCCCCAGCATTTT,CASSLGDRDQPQHF
18,TRBJ2-7,TRBV19,few,TRBD2,TGTGCCAGTAGCGCACCCTCCTCCGGACTAGCGGGAGGTTACGAGCAGTACTTC,CASSAPSSGLAGGYEQYF
13,TRBJ2-7,TRBV4-1,few,-,TGCGCCAGCAGCCAAGATCTCCACCGGGAGCAGTACTTC,CASSQDLHREQYF
15,TRBJ2-5,TRBV14,many,TRBD1,TGTGCCAGCAGGCAGTCCGGGACAGGGGATCGGACCCAGTACTTC,CASRQSGTGDRTQYF
15,TRBJ2-7,TRBV4-1,many,-,TGCGCCAGCAGCCAAGAGCCTAGCAGCTCCTACGAGCAGTACTTC,CASSQEPSSSYEQYF
14,TRBJ1-1,TRBV6-5,-,TRBD1,TGTGCCAGCAGACCCGGACAGGGGAACACTGAAGCTTTCTTT,CASRPGQGNTEAFF
13,TRBJ1-2,TRBV7-2,few,-,TGTGCCAGCAGCTTAGCCGTAAGCTATGGCTACACCTTC,CASSLAVSYGYTF
13,TRBJ2-3,TRBV6-5,few,-,TGTGCCAGCAGCCCTGTGAATGGGGATACGCAGTATTTT,CASSPVNGDTQYF
15,TRBJ1-2,TRBV25-1,many,-,TGTGCCAGCAGTGGCTCTGACGGCAATCTCTATGGCTACACCTTC,CASSGSDGNLYGYTF
16,TRBJ2-5,TRBV7-9,many,TRBD2,TGTGCCAGCAGCTCTTCGGAGGGACTAGCTTATGAGACCCAGTACTTC,CASSSSEGLAYETQYF
13,TRBJ1-5,TRBV12-3/TRBV12-4,-,-,TGTGCCAGCAGCCTACCTCAGGGTCAGCCCCAGCATTTT,CASSLPQGQPQHF
12,TRBJ1-6,TRBV30,-,-,TGTGCCTACATTACGCAGGGTTCAGCCCTCCACTTT,CAYITQGSALHF
15,TRBJ1-1,TRBV5-1,few,TRBD1,TGCGCCAGCAGCTTGGGATCCGGGACAGGGGGTGAAGCTTTCTTT,CASSLGSGTGGEAFF
13,TRBJ1-2,TRBV18,-,TRBD1,TGTGCCAGCTCAACGGGACAGAACTATGGCTACACCTTC,CASSTGQNYGYTF
15,TRBJ1-4,TRBV7-9,-,-,TGTGCCAGCAGCTTACCGGGCGTCACTAATGAAAAACTGTTTTTT,CASSLPGVTNEKLFF
14,TRBJ2-7,TRBV6-1,-,-,TGTGCCAGCCTCCTCGGGATAAACTCCTACGAGCAGTACTTC,CASLLGINSYEQYF
16,TRBJ1-5,TRBV6-1,many,-,TGTGCCAGCAGTGTCAAACAGGCAAGTGGAGATCAGCCCCAGCATTTT,CASSVKQASGDQPQHF
11,TRBJ1-1,TRBV19,few,-,TGTGCCAGTAGTATAAAACGTGAAGCTTTCTTT,CASSIKREAFF
13,TRBJ2-1,TRBV7-2,few,TRBD1,TGTGCCAGCAGTTCACAGGGGAACAATGAGCAGTTCTTC,CASSSQGNNEQFF
14,TRBJ2-6,TRBV4-1,-,-,TGCGCCAGCAGCCAAAGGGTCGGGGCCAACGTCCTGACTTTC,CASSQRVGANVLTF
13,TRBJ1-1,TRBV7-9,many,TRBD1,TGTGCCAGCAGCTTGCTTGGACAGGGTGAAGCTTTCTTT,CASSLLGQGEAFF
16,TRBJ2-3,TRBV5-1,many,TRBD2,TGCGCCAGCAGCATGTCGACTAGCGGACCCACAGATACGCAGTATTTT,CASSMSTSGPTDTQYF
15,TRBJ1-4,TRBV25-1,few,-,TGTGCCAGCAGTGCGGCGGGGGCTGGCTATGAAAAACTGTTTTTT,CASSAAGAGYEKLFF